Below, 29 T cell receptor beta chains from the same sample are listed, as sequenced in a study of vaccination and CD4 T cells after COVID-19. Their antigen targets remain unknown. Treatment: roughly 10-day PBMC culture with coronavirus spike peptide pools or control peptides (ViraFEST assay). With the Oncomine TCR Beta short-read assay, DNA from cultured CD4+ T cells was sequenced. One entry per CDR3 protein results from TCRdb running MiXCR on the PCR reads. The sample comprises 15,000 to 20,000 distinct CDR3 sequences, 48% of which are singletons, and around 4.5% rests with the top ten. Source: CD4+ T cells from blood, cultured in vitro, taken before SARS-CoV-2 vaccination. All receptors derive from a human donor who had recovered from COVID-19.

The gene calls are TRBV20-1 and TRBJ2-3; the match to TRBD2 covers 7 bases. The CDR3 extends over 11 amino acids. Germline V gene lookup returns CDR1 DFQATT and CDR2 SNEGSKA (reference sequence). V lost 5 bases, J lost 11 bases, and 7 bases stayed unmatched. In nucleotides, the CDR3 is TGCAGTGCTCCCCATCCGGGGGGGCAGTATTTT. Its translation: CSAPHPGGQYF.

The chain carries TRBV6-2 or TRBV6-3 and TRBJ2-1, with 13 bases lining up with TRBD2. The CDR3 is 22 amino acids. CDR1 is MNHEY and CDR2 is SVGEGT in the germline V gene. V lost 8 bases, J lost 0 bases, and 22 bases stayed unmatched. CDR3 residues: CASHSPFRLAGGSRFSYNEQFF. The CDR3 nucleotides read TGTGCCAGCCATTCACCATTTAGACTAGCGGGAGGTAGTAGGTTCTCCTACAATGAGCAGTTCTTC.

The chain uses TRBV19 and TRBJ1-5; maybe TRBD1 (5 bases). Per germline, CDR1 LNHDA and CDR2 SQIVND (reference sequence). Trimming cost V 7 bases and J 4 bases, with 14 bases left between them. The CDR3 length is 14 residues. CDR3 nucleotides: TGTGCCAGTACCGTGGGAGGGACTAATCAGCCCCAGCATTTT. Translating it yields CASTVGGTNQPQHF.

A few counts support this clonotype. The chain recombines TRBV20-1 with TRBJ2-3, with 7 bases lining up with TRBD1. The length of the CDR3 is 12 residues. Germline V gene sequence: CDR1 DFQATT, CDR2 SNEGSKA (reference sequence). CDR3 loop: CSGAGGTDTQYF. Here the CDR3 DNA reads TGCAGCGGAGCAGGGGGTACAGATACGCAGTATTTT.

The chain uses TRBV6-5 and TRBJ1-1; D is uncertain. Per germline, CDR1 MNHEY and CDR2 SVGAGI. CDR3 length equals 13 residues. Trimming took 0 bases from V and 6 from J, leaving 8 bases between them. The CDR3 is CASSYSVISEAFF. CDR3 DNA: TGTGCCAGCAGTTACTCAGTAATCTCTGAAGCTTTCTTT.

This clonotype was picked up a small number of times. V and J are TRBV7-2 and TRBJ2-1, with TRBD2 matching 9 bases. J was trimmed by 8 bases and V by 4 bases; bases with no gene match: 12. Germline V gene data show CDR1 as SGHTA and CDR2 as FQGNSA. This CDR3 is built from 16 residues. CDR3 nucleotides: TGTGCCAGCAGCTCGGGGCTCGCGGGGGGGCAACATGAGCAGTTCTTC. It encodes CASSSGLAGGQHEQFF.

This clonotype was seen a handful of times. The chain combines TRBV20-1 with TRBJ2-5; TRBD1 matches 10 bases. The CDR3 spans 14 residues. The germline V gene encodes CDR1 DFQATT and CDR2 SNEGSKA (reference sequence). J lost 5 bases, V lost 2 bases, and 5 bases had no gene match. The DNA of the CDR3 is TGCAGTGCTAGACAGGGACAGGGGTTGGAGACCCAGTACTTC. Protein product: CSARQGQGLETQYF.

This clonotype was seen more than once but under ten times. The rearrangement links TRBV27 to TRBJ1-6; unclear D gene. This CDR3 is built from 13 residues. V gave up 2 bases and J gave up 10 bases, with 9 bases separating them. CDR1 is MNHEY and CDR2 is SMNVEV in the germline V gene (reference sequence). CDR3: CASSLLGRSPLHF. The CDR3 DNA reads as TGTGCCAGCAGTTTACTGGGGAGGTCACCCCTCCACTTT.

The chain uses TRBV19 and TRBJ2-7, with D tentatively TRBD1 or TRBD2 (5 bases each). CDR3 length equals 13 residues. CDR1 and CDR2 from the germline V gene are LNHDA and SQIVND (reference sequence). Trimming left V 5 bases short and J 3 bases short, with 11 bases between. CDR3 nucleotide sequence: TGTGCCAGTAGTCAGGGACCCTTCTACGAGCAGTACTTC. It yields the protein CASSQGPFYEQYF.

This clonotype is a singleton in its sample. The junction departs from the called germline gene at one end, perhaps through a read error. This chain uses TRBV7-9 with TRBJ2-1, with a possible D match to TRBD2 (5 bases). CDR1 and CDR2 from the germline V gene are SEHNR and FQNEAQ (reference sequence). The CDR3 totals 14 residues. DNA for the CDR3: TGCGCCAGCAGCTTGGACTCCGACTACAATGAGCAGTTCTTC. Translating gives CASSLDSDYNEQFF.

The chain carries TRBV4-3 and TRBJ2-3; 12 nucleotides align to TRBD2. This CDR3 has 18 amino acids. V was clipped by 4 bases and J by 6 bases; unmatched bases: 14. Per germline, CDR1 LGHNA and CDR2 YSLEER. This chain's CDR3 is CASSPSPSSGRAVDTQYF. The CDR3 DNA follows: TGCGCCAGCAGCCCCAGCCCCTCTAGCGGGAGGGCCGTGGATACGCAGTATTTT.

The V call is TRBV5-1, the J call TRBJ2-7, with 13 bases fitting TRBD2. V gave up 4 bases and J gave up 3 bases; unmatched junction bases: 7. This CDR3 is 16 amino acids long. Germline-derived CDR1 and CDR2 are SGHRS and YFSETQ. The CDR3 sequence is CASSPTSGGGLYEQYF. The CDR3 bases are TGCGCCAGCAGCCCAACTAGCGGGGGGGGCCTCTACGAGCAGTACTTC.

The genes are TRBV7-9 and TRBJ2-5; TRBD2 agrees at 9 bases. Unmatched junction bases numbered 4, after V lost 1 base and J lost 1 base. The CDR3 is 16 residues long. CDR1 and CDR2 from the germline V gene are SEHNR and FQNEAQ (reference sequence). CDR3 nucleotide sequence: TGTGCCAGCAGCTTAGGGCTAGCGGGGCCCCAAGAGACCCAGTACTTC. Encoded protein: CASSLGLAGPQETQYF.

CDR3 nucleotide sequence: TGCGCCAGCAGACCCTCCCCAAGACGGCGGGAGGCCTACGAGCAGTACTTC. This encodes CASRPSPRRREAYEQYF. V is TRBV10-1 and J is TRBJ2-7; 8 bases line up with TRBD2. Germline CDR1 WNHNN, CDR2 SYGVQD (reference sequence). Losses at the gene ends were 6 bases for V and 2 bases for J; bases not matched to a gene: 15. CDR3 length: 17 residues.

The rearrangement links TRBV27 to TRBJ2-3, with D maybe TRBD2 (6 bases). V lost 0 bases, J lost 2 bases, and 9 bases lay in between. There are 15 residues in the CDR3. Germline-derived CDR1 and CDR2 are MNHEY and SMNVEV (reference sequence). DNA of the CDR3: TGTGCCAGCAGTTTATCGGGACTCTCCACAGATACGCAGTATTTT. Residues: CASSLSGLSTDTQYF.

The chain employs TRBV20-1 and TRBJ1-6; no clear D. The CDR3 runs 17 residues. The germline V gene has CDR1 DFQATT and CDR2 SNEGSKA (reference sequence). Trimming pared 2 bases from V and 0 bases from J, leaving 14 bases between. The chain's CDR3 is CSARRAAESSYNSPLHF. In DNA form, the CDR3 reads TGCAGTGCTAGACGGGCAGCGGAAAGCTCCTATAATTCACCCCTCCACTTT.

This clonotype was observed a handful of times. In nucleotides, the CDR3 is TGCGCCAGCAGCCAGAGCTATACCGGGACAGCGGATGGCTACACCTTC. Its protein is CASSQSYTGTADGYTF. This chain uses TRBV4-1 with TRBJ1-2; 7 bases match TRBD1. V trimming: 3 bases; J trimming: 6 bases; junction bases outside the gene matches: 13. CDR3 length: 16 amino acids. Germline V gene lookup returns CDR1 MGHRA and CDR2 YSYEKL.

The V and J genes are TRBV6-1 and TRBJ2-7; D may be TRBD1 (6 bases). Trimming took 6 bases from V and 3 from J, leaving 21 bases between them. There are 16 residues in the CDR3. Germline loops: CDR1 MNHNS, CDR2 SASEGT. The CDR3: CASSMNAGTKYYEQYF. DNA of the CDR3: TGTGCCAGCAGCATGAATGCCGGGACAAAGTACTACGAGCAGTACTTC.

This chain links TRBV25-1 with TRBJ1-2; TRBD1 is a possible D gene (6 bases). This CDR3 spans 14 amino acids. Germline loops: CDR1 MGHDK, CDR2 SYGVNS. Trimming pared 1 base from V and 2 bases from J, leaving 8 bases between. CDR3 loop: CASSESGQNYGYTF. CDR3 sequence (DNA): TGTGCCAGCAGTGAATCTGGACAGAACTATGGCTACACCTTC.

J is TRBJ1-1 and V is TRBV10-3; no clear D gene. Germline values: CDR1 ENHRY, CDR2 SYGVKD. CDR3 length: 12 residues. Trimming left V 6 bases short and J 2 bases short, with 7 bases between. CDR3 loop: CAIRDGNTEAFF. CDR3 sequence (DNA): TGTGCCATCAGAGACGGCAACACTGAAGCTTTCTTT.

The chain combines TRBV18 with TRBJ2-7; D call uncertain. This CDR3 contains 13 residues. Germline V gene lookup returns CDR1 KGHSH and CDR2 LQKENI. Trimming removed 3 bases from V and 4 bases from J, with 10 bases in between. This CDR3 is CASSPGAGYEQYF. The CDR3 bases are TGTGCCAGCTCACCCGGAGCAGGTTACGAGCAGTACTTC.

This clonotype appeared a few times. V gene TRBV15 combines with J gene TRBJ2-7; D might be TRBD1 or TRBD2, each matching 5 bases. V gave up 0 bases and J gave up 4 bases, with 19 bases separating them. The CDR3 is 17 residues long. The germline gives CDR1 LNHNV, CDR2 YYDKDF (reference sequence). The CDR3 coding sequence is TGTGCCACCAGCAGAGATTTGGGGGAAGGGGTTTGGTACGAGCAGTACTTC. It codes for CATSRDLGEGVWYEQYF.

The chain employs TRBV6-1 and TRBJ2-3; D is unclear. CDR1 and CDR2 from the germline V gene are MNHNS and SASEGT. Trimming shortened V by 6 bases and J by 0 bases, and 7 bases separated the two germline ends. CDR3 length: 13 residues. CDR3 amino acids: CASRAASTDTQYF. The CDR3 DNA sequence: TGTGCCAGCAGGGCGGCTAGCACAGATACGCAGTATTTT.

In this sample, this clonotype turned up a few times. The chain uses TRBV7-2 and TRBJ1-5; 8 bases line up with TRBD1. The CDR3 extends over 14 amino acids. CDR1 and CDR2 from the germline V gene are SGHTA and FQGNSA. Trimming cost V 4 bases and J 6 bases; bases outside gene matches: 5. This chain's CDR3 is CASSYRTGSQPQHF. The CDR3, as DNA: TGTGCCAGCAGCTATAGGACAGGGAGTCAGCCCCAGCATTTT.

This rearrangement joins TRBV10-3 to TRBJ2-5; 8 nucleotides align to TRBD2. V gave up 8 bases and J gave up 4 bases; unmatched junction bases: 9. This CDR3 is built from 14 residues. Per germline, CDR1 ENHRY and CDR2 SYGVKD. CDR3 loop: CAISPSSGGETQYF. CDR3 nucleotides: TGTGCCATCTCCCCGTCCAGCGGGGGAGAGACCCAGTACTTC.

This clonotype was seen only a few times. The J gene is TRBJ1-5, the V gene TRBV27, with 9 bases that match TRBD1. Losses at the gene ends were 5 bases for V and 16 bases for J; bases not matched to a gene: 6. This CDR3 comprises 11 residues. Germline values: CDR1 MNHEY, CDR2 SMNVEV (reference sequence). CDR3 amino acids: CASSEGDREHF. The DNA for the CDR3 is TGTGCCAGCAGTGAGGGGGACAGGGAACATTTT.

The CDR3 bases are TGTGCCAGCAGCCGCCGGACACAGCAAGAGACCCAGTACTTC. Its protein product is CASSRRTQQETQYF. The chain links TRBV11-3 to TRBJ2-5, with a possible D match to TRBD1 (5 bases). V was shortened by 5 bases and J by 2 bases, with 12 bases between the two germline ends. Germline V gives CDR1 SGHNT, CDR2 YENEEA. There are 14 residues in the CDR3.

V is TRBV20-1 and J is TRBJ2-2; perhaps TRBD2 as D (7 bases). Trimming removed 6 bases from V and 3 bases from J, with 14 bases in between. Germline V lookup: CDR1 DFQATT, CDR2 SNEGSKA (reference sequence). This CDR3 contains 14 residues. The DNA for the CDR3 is TGCAGTGCCCGGAGGGGGGGAGACACCGGGGAGCTGTTTTTT. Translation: CSARRGGDTGELFF.

CDR3 residues: CASSPWVSGPQETQYF. Written as DNA, the CDR3 is TGTGCCAGCAGCCCGTGGGTCTCAGGGCCCCAAGAGACCCAGTACTTC. This chain connects TRBV7-6 to TRBJ2-5, with TRBD1 as a possible D gene (5 bases). The CDR3 is 16 residues long. The ends were cut back, 5 bases at V and 1 base at J, with 17 bases in the middle. Germline values: CDR1 SGHVS, CDR2 FNYEAQ.